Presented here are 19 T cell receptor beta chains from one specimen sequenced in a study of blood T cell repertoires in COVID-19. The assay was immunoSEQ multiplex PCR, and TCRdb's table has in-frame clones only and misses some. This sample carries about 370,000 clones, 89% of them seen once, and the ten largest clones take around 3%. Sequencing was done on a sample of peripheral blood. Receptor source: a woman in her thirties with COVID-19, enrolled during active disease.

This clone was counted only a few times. CDR3 region: CAISESGTSGGADEQFF. The CDR3 DNA sequence: TGTGCCATCAGTGAGTCAGGGACTAGCGGGGGGGCTGATGAGCAGTTCTTC. The gene calls are TRBV10-3 and TRBJ2-1; TRBD2 aligns across 16 bases. The CDR3 is made up of 17 amino acids. Germline CDR1 reads ENHRY; CDR2 reads SYGVKD. V shed 0 bases and J 8 bases; nucleotides not matched to a gene: 4.

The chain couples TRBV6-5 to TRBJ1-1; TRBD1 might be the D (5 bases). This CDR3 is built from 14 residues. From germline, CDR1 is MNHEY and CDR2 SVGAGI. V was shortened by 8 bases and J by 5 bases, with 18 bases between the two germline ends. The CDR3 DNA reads TGTGCCAGCCTTCCAGGGTCGGGTTGGACTGAAGCTTTCTTT. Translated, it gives CASLPGSGWTEAFF.

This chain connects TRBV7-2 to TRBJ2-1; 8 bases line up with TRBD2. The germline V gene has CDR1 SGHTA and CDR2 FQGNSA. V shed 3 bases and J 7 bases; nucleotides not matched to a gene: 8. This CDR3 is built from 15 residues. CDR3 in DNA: TGTGCCAGCAGCTTGGGACTAGGTAATAGAAATGAGCAGTTCTTC. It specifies CASSLGLGNRNEQFF.

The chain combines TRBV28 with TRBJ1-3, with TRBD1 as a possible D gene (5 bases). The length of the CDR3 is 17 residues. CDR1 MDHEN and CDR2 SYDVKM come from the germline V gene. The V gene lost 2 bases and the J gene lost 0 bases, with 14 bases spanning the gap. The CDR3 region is CASSLHPAGGSGNTIYF. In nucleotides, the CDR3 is TGTGCCAGCAGTTTACACCCCGCCGGGGGCTCTGGAAACACCATATATTTT.

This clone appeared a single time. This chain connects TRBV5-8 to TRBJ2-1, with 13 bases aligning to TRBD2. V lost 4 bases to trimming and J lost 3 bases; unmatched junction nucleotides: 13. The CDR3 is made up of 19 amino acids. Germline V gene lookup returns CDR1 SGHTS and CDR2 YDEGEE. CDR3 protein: CASSLPERTSGGDYNEQFF. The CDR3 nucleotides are TGTGCCAGCAGCCTCCCCGAAAGAACTAGCGGGGGGGACTACAATGAGCAGTTCTTC.

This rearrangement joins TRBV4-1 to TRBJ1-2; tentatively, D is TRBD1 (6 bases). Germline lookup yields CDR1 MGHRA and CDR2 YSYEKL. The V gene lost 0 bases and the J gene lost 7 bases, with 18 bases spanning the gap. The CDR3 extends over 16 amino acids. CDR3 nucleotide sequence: TGCGCCAGCAGCCAAGATTCGATAGGGGGACGGGGTGGCTACACCTTC. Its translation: CASSQDSIGGRGGYTF.

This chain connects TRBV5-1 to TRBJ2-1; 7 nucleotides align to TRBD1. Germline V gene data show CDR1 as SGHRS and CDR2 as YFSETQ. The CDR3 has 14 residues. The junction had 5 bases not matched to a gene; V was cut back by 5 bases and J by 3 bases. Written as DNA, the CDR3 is TGCGCCAGCAGTCTGGGACAGCTCTACAATGAGCAGTTCTTC. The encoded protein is CASSLGQLYNEQFF.

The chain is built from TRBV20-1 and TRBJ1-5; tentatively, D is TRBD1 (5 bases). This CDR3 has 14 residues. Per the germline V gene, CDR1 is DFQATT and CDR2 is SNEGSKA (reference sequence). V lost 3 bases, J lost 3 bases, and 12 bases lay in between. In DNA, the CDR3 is TGCAGTGCTAGTATCCGGGGGATCAATCAGCCCCAGCATTTT. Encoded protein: CSASIRGINQPQHF.

CDR3 amino acids: CASSRLAGVTGELFF. DNA for the CDR3: TGTGCCAGCAGCCGACTAGCGGGGGTGACCGGGGAGCTGTTTTTT. The V and J genes are TRBV7-8 and TRBJ2-2, with 12 bases that match TRBD2. The J segment lost 5 bases and the V segment lost 5 bases, leaving 3 bases of the junction unmatched. Germline V gene data show CDR1 as SGHVS and CDR2 as FQNEAQ. The CDR3 length is 15 residues.

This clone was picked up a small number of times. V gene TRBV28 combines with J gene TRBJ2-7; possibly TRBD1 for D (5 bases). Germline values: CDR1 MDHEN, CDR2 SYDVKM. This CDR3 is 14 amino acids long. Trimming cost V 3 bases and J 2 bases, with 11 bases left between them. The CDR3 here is CASSLSLGAYEQYF. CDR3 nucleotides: TGTGCCAGCAGTTTGAGTTTAGGGGCCTACGAGCAGTACTTC. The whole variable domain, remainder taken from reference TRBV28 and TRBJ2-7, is DVKVTQSSRYLVKRTGEKVFLECVQDMDHENMFWYRQDPGLGLRLIYFSYDVKMKEKGDIPEGYSVSREKKERFSLILESASTNQTSMYLCASSLSLGAYEQYFGPGTRLTVT.

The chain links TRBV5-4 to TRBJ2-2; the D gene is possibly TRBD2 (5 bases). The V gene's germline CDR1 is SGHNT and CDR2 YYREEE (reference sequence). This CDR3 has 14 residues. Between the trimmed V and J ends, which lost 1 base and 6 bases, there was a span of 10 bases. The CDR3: CASSLPRGSGELFF. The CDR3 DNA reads TGTGCCAGCAGCTTGCCGCGCGGGTCCGGGGAGCTGTTTTTT.

CDR3 in amino acids: CASTTGTSGNTIYF. The CDR3 coding sequence is TGTGCCAGCACCACCGGGACTTCTGGAAACACCATATATTTT. The chain joins TRBV21-1 to TRBJ1-3. TRBV21-1 is an annotated pseudogene. The CDR3 spans 14 residues.

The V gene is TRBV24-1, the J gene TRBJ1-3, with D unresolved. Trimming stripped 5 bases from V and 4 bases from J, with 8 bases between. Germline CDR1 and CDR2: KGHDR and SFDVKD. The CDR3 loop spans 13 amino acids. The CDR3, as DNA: TGTGCCACCAGTGCCCCAGGAGGAAACACCATATATTTT. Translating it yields CATSAPGGNTIYF.

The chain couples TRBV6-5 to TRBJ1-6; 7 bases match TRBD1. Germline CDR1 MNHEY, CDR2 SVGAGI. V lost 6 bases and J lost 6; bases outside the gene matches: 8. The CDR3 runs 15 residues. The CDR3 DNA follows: TGTGCCAGCAGGACCACGACAGGGTCTAATTCACCCCTCCACTTT. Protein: CASRTTTGSNSPLHF.

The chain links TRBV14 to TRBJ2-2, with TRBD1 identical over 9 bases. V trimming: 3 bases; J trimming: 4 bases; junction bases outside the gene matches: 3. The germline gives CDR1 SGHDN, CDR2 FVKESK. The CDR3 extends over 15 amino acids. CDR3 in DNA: TGTGCCAGCAGCCAGGGGGGACAGGGCACCGGGGAGCTGTTTTTT. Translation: CASSQGGQGTGELFF.

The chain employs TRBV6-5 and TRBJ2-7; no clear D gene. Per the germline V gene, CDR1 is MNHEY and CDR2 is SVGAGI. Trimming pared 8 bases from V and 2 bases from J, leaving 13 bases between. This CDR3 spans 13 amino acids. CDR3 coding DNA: TGTGCCAGCCAACTCGCCTACCCCTACGAGCAGTACTTC. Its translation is CASQLAYPYEQYF.

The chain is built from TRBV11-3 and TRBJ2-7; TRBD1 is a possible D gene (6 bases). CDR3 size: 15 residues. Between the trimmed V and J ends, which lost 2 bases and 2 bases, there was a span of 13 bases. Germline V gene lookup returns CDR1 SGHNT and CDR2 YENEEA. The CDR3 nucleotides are TGTGCCAGCAGCTTATGGTCAGGGGCGACCTACGAGCAGTACGTC. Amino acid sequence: CASSLWSGATYEQYV.

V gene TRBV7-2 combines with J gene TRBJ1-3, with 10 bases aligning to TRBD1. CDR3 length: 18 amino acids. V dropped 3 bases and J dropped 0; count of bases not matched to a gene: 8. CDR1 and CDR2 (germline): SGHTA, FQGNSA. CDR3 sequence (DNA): TGTGCCAGCAGCTTGGGACAGGGGATGGACAACTCTGGAAACACCATATATTTT. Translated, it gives CASSLGQGMDNSGNTIYF.

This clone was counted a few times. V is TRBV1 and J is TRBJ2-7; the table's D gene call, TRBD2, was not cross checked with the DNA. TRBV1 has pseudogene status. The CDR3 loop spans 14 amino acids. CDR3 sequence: CTSSRSGGPHEQYF. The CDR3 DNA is TGCACCAGCAGCCGGTCGGGGGGGCCCCACGAGCAGTACTTC.